This TCR beta chain was found in a study of OX40 agonist ivuxolimab in advanced cancers. At the level of the study: The group had a mean age of 60 years, ranged from roughly 23 to 85, and was around 82% male. Overall study findings and caveats: In general, CD8+ T cells held more expanded clones than CD4+ did, on average.

Individuals having autoimmune disease history or systemic immunosuppression were not enrolled. CDR3 length: 16 residues. V shed 6 bases and J shed 6 bases, with 23 bases lying between them. Germline assignment: CDR1 MDHEN and CDR2 SYDVKM. About this clone itself: Its matching antigen is unknown.

Sequenced by immunoSEQ multiplex PCR; TCRdb stores in-frame clones only, minus some. The sample carries over 60,000 clones, around 90% recorded once. The sequence was collected from an adult with an advanced solid tumor such as melanoma, head and neck, liver or kidney cancer. Sequenced material: CD4+ or CD8+ T cells sorted from blood, taken in a trial of the OX40 agonist ivuxolimab. The V call is TRBV28, the J call TRBJ1-2; D might be TRBD1 (5 bases). The CDR3 DNA sequence: TGTGCCAGCAGATTCCCCCCGGGACGGATAAACGATGGCTACACCTTC. This translates into CASRFPPGRINDGYTF.